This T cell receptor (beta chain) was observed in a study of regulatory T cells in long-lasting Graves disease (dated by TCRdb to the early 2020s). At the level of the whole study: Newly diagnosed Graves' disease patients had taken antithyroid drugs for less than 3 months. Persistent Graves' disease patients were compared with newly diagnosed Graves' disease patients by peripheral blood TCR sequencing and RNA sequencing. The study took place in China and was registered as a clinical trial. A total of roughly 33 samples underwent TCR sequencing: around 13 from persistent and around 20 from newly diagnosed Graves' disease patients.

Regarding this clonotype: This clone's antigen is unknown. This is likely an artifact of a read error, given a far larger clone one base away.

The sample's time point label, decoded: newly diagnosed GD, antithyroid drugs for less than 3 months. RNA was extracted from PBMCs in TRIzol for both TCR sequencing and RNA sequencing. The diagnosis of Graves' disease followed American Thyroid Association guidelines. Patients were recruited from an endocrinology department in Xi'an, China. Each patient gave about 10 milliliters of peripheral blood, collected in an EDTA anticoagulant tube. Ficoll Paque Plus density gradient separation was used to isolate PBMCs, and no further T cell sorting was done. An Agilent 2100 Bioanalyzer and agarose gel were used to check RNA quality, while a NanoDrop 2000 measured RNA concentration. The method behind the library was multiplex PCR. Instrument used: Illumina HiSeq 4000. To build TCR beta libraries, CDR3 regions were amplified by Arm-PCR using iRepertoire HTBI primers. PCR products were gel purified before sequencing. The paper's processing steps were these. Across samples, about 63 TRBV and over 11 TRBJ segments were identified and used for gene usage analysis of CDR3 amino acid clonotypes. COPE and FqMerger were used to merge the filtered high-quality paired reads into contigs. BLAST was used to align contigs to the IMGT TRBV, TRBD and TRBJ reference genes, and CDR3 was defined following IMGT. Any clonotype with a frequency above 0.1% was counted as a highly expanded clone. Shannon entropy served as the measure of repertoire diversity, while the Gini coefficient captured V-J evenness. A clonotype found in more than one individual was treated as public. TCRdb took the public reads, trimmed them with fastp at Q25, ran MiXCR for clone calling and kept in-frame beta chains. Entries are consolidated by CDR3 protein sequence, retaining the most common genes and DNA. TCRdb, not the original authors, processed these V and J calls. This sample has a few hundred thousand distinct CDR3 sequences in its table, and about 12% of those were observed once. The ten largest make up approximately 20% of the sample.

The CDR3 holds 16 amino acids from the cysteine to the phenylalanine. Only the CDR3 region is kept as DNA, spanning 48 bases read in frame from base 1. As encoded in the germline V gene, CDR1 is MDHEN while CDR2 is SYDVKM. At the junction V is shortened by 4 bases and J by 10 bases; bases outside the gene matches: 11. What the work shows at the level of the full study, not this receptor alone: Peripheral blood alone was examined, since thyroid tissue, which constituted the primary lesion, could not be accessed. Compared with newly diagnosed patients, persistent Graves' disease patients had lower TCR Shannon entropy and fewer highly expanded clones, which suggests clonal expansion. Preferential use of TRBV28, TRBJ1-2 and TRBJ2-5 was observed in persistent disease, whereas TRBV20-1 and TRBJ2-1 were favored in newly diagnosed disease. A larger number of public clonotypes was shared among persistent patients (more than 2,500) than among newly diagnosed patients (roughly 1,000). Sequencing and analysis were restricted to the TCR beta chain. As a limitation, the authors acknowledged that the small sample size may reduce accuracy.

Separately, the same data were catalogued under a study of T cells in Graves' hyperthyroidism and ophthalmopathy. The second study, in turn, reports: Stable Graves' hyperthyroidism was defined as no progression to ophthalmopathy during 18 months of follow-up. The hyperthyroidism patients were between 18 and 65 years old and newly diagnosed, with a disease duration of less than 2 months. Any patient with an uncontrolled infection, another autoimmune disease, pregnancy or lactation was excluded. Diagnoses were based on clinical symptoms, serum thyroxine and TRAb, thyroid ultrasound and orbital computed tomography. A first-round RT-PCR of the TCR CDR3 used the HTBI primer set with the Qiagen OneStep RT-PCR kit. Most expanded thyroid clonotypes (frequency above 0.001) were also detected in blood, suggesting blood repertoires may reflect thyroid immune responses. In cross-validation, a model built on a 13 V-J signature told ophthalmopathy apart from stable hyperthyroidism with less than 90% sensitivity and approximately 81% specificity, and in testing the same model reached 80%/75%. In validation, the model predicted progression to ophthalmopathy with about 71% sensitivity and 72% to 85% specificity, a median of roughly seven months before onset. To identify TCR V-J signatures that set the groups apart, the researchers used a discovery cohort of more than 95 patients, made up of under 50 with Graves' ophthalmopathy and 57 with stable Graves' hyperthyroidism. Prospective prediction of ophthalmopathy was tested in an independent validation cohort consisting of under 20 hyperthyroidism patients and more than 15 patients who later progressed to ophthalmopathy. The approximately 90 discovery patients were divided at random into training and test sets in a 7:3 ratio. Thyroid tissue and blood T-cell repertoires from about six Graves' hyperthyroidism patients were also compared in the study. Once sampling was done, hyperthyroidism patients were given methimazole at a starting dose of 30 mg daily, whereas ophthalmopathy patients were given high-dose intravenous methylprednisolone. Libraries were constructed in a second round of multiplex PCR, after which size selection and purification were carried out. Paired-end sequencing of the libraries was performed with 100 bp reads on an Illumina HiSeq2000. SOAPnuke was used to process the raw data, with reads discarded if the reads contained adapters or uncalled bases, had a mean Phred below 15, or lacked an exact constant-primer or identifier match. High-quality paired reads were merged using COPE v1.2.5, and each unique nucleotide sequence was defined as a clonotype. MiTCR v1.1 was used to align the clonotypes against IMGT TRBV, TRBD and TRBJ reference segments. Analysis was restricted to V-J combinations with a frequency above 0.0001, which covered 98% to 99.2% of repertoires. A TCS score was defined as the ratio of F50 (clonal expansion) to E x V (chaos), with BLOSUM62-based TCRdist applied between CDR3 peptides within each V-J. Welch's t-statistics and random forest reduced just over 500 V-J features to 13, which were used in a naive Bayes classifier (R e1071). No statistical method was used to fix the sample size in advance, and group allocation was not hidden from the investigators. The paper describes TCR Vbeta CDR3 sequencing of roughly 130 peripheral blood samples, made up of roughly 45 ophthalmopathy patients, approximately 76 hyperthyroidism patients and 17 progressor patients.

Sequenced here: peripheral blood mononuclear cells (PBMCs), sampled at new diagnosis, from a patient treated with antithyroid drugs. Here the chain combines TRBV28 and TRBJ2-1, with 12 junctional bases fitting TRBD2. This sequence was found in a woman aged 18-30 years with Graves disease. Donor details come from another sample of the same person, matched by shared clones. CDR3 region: CASSSGLAGSAYEQFF. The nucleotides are TGTGCCAGCAGTTCCGGACTAGCGGGATCCGCCTACGAGCAGTTCTTC.